This TCR beta chain was obtained from a study of cytomegalovirus exposure and HLA in healthy donors. With 5 bases clipped from V and 1 base from J, the junction kept 6 bases outside the gene matches. This CDR3 has 16 amino acids. Germline CDR1 MNHEY, CDR2 SMNVEV (reference sequence). Study conclusions and caveats: One cluster of highly shared sequence variants probably arose as a sequencing artifact. The records held CMV serostatus as the only immune exposure information.

A word on this clone: Antigen: not known.

Primers included in the PCR were 60 Vbeta and 13 Jbeta primers. TCRdb's table, derived via immunoSEQ multiplex PCR, lists solely in-frame clones and lacks some. Among some 170,000 clones listed, about 80% were seen once. Material: PBMCs. The receptor was isolated from a man in his late teens or twenties in good health and CMV-seropositive. The V and J genes are TRBV27 and TRBJ1-5; 9 positions agree with TRBD1. The CDR3 loop reads CASSTTGGLSNQPQHF. CDR3 DNA: TGTGCCAGCAGTACGACAGGGGGTTTGAGCAATCAGCCCCAGCATTTT.